Listed here is a single T cell receptor beta chain. Its antigen remains unknown. TRB rearrangements spanning V, D and J were amplified using mixed TRB-A/B primers. TCRdb passed the multiplex PCR reads through MiXCR, listing each CDR3 protein once. Here the sample spans fewer than 10,000 distinct CDR3 sequences, more than 40% being singletons. Amplification of TCR beta used genomic DNA extracted from peripheral blood. This entry belongs to a study of T cell repertoires in aging, cancer and after chemotherapy. Overall study: Donors were grouped into six age bands spanning 30 or younger through 70 or older. Paired samples before and after chemotherapy came from glioblastoma patients receiving temozolomide-based therapy. Findings and caveats of the study: Age-matched healthy donors had significantly more diverse, less clonal blood TCR repertoires than untreated cancer patients. In healthy donors, age-related TCR diversity loss mainly reflected lost richness.

Trimming cost V 5 bases and J 7 bases; bases outside gene matches: 12. This CDR3 is 16 amino acids long. The rearrangement links TRBV12-3 or TRBV12-4 to TRBJ2-5, with 11 bases fitting TRBD1. The TCR sequence derives from a human donor with a solid tumor. The material sequenced was blood. In nucleotides, the CDR3 is TGTGCCAGCAGTCAATCCGGACAGGGGGCATCTTGGACCCAGTACTTC. It yields the protein CASSQSGQGASWTQYF.